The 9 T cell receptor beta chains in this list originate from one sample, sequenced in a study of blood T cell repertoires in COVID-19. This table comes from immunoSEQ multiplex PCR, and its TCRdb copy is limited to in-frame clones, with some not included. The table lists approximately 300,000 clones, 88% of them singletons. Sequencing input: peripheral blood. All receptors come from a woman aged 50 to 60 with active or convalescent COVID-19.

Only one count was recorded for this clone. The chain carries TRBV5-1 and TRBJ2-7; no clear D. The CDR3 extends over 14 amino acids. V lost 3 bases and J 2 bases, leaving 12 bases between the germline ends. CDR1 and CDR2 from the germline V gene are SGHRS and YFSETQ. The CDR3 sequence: CASSSETPTYEQYF. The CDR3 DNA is TGCGCCAGCAGCTCTGAGACACCCACCTACGAGCAGTACTTC.

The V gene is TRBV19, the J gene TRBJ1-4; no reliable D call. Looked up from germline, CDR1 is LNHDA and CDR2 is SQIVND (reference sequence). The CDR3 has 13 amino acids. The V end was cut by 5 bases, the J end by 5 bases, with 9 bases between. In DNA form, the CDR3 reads TGTGCCAGTAGTTGGCAGACAAATGAAAAACTGTTTTTT. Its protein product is CASSWQTNEKLFF.

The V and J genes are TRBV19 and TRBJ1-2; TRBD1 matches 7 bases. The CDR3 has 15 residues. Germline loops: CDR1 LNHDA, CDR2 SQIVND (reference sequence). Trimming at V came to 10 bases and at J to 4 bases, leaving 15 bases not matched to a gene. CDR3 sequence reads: CATTLTGMDSYGYTF. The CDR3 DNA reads TGTGCCACTACTCTGACAGGGATGGATAGCTATGGCTACACCTTC.

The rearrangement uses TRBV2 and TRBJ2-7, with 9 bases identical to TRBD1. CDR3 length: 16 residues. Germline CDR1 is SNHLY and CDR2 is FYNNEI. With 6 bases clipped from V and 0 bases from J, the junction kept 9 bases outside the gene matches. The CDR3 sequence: CASRSLTGGLSYEQYF. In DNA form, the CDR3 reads TGTGCCAGCAGGAGCTTAACAGGGGGCCTCTCCTACGAGCAGTACTTC.

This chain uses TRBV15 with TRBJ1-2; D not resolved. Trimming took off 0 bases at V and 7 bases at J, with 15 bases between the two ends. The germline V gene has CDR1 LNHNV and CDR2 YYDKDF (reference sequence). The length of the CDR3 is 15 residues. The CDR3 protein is CATSRDMTPEVGYTF. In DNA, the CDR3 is TGTGCCACCAGCAGAGATATGACTCCTGAAGTTGGCTACACCTTC.

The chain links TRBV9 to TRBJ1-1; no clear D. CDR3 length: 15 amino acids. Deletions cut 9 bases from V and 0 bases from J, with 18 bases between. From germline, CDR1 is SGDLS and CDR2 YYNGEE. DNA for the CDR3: TGTGCCACTACCCCCGGGGTTTCTATGAACACTGAAGCTTTCTTT. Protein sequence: CATTPGVSMNTEAFF.

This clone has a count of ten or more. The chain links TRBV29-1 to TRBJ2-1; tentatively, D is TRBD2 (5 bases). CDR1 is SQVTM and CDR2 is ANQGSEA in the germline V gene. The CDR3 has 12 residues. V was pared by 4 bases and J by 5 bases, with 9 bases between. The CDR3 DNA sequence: TGCAGCGTTGGTCTCGGGAACAATGAGCAGTTCTTC. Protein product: CSVGLGNNEQFF.

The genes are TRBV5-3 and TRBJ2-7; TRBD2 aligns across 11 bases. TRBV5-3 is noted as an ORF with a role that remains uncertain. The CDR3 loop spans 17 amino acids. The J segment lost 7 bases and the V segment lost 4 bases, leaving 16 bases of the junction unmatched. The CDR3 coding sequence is TGTGCCAGAAGCGATCTACTAGCGGGAGTTTGCCCGGGGGAGCAGTACTTC. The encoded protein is CARSDLLAGVCPGEQYF.

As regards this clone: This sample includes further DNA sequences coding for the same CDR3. The CDR3 here is CASRPATNEKLFF. CDR3 in DNA: TGTGCCAGCAGACCTGCGACTAATGAAAAACTGTTTTTT. This rearrangement joins TRBV6-5 to TRBJ1-4; D is undetermined. This CDR3 comprises 13 residues. Germline lookup yields CDR1 MNHEY and CDR2 SVGAGI. Deletions cut 6 bases from V and 2 bases from J, with 7 bases between.